This T cell receptor (beta chain) was sequenced for a study of cytomegalovirus exposure and HLA in healthy donors. The study's findings and limits: The authors assumed roughly uniform sequencing depth across donors for presence/absence analyses. With later analysis, a missense DCLRE1C variant became linked to TCR beta V- and J-gene trimming.

Both 60 Vbeta primers and 13 Jbeta primers went into the PCR. In the study's own analysis: In a later analysis, around 10 million of some 80 million unique beta chains occurred in at least two donors. Here immunoSEQ multiplex PCR was the method, and the copy in TCRdb shows in-frame clones only, minus some. The V and J calls and the clone size are those of that table, but D and trimming were determined from the DNA. There are about 120,000 clones in the sample; less than 80% occur only once, and 4% lies in the top ten. Healthy bone marrow donors formed the donor group. About this clone itself: Its antigen is not known.

Sequencing was done on a sample of PBMCs. This clonotype was sampled from a man aged 35-49 years in good health and CMV-seropositive.

Written as DNA, the CDR3 is TGCAGCGTTTACGGGGTGAACACTGAAGCTTTCTTT. Translated: CSVYGVNTEAFF. The chain combines TRBV29-1 with TRBJ1-1; D unclear. Germline V CDR1 and CDR2: SQVTM, ANQGSEA. Trimming removed 5 bases from V and 0 bases from J, with 7 bases in between. This CDR3 is 12 amino acids long. The full variable domain, in which reference TRBV29-1 and TRBJ1-1 provide the parts outside the CDR3, is SAVISQKPSRDICQRGTSLTIQCQVDSQVTMMFWYRQQPGQSLTLIATANQGSEATYESGFVIDKFPISRPNLTFSTLTVSNMSPEDSSIYLCSVYGVNTEAFFGQGTRLTVV.